This entry concerns a single T cell receptor beta chain. Other DNA variants within this sample encode the same CDR3. CDR3 length: 14 residues. CDR1 is LNHDA, CDR2 SQIVND, per germline (reference sequence). V lost 3 bases, J lost 2 bases, and 2 bases stayed unmatched. PCR was performed using 60 Vbeta and 13 Jbeta primers. Measured with immunoSEQ multiplex PCR; TCRdb has only the in-frame clones, and not every one. Of roughly 140,000 clones detected, about four fifths appear once; the ten largest clones hold 2.5% to 3.5%. The data were taken from a study of cytomegalovirus exposure and HLA in healthy donors.

The chain uses TRBV19 and TRBJ2-7, with 9 bases lining up with TRBD1. This sequence was found in a male donor in good health and CMV-seronegative. Sequenced input: PBMCs. The CDR3 region has the DNA TGTGCCAGTAGTATCGGGACAGGGACCTACGAGCAGTACTTC. Protein product: CASSIGTGTYEQYF.